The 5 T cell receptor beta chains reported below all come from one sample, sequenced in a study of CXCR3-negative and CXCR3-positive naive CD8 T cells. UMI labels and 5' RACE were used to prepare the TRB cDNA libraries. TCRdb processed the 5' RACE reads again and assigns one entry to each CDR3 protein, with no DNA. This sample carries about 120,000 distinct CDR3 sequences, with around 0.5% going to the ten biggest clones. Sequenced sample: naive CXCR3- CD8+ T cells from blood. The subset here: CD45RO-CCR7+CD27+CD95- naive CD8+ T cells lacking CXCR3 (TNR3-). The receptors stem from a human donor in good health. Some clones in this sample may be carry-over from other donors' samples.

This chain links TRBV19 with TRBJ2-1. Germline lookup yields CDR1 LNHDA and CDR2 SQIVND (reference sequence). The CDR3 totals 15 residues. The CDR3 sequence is CASSIHKGPYNEQFF. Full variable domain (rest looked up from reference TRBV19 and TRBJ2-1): DGGITQSPKYLFRKEGQNVTLSCEQNLNHDAMYWYRQDPGQGLRLIYYSQIVNDFQKGDIAEGYSVSREKKESFPLTVTSAQKNPTAFYLCASSIHKGPYNEQFFGPGTRLTVL.

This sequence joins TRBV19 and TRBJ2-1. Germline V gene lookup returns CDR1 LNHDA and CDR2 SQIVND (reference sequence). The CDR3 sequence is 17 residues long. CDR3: CASSIDTAGSSYNEQFF.

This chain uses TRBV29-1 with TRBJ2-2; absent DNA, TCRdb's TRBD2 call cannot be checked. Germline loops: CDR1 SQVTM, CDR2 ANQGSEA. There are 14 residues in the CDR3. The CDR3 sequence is CSVTSGETTGELFF.

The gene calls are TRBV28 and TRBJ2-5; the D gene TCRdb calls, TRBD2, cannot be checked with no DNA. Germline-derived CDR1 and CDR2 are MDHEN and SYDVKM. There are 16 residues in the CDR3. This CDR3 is CASSLTSGGPQETQYF.

This CDR3 is CSVEQRDGLEQYF. V and J are TRBV29-1 and TRBJ2-7. From germline, CDR1 is SQVTM and CDR2 ANQGSEA. CDR3 size: 13 residues.